A selection of T cell receptor beta chains follows, all from one sample in a study of T-cell reconstitution after alpha-beta-depleted transplantation in children. TCRdb processed the PCR reads anew with MiXCR; each CDR3 protein has one entry. Among under 70,000 distinct CDR3 sequences listed, 11% were seen once. Source: PBMCs, taken before TCRalphabeta/CD19-depleted stem cell transplant. The receptors were sampled from a boy younger than 18 with acute myeloid leukemia, due to receive a stem cell transplant. CDR3s include the opening cysteine and the closing phenylalanine or tryptophan. The order of the fields is J gene, clone size, V gene, D gene, CDR3 protein, CDR3 DNA. D genes are given only for firm matches. A row's size may be missing; if present it is once, few, many or a size class.

J gene: TRBJ2-3
clone size: many
V gene: TRBV7-2
D gene: TRBD2
CDR3 protein: CASSRTSGGDTQYF
CDR3 DNA: TGTGCCAGCAGCCGTACTAGCGGCGGCGATACGCAGTATTTT

J gene: TRBJ2-1
clone size: many
V gene: TRBV20-1
D gene: .
CDR3 protein: CSAASYSNGVSYNEQFF
CDR3 DNA: TGCAGTGCGGCGTCATATTCGAACGGGGTCTCCTACAATGAGCAGTTCTTC

J gene: TRBJ2-7
clone size: many
V gene: TRBV5-6
D gene: TRBD2
CDR3 protein: CASSLVLAGAPPYEQYF
CDR3 DNA: TGTGCCAGCAGCTTGGTGTTAGCGGGAGCCCCCCCCTACGAGCAGTACTTC

J gene: TRBJ2-3
clone size: many
V gene: TRBV27
D gene: TRBD1
CDR3 protein: CASSLLRQGGMDTQYF
CDR3 DNA: TGTGCCAGCAGTTTACTGAGACAGGGTGGAATGGATACGCAGTATTTT

J gene: TRBJ1-1
clone size: many
V gene: TRBV10-1
D gene: .
CDR3 protein: CASTSEGSENTEAFF
CDR3 DNA: TGCGCCAGCACTTCCGAGGGCAGCGAGAACACTGAAGCTTTCTTT

J gene: TRBJ1-5
clone size: many
V gene: TRBV7-2
D gene: .
CDR3 protein: CASSLVRGMGWNQPQHF
CDR3 DNA: TGTGCCAGCAGCTTAGTCAGGGGAATGGGATGGAATCAGCCCCAGCATTTT

J gene: TRBJ2-2
clone size: many
V gene: TRBV15
D gene: .
CDR3 protein: CATSVSGTQSGELFF
CDR3 DNA: TGTGCCACCAGCGTATCCGGGACCCAGAGCGGGGAGCTGTTTTTT

J gene: TRBJ1-4
clone size: .
V gene: TRBV5-1
D gene: .
CDR3 protein: CASSLNRGGRDEKLFF
CDR3 DNA: TGCGCCAGCAGCTTGAATCGGGGCGGGCGGGATGAAAAACTGTTTTTT

J gene: TRBJ1-4
clone size: many
V gene: TRBV29-1
D gene: TRBD1
CDR3 protein: CSVLQGAANEKLFF
CDR3 DNA: TGCAGCGTGCTACAGGGGGCCGCTAATGAAAAACTGTTTTTT

J gene: TRBJ2-5
clone size: many
V gene: TRBV28
D gene: .
CDR3 protein: CASSLGGTQYF
CDR3 DNA: TGTGCCAGCAGTTTGGGGGGGACCCAGTACTTC

J gene: TRBJ2-5
clone size: many
V gene: TRBV25-1
D gene: .
CDR3 protein: CASSRGPETQYF
CDR3 DNA: TGTGCCAGCAGCAGGGGTCCAGAGACCCAGTACTTC

J gene: TRBJ2-3
clone size: many
V gene: TRBV12-3/TRBV12-4
D gene: .
CDR3 protein: CASSINIRGLSTDTQYF
CDR3 DNA: TGTGCCAGCAGCATAAATATAAGGGGGTTAAGCACAGATACGCAGTATTTT

J gene: TRBJ1-2
clone size: many
V gene: TRBV6-5
D gene: TRBD1
CDR3 protein: CAAQRNRGQHGYTF
CDR3 DNA: TGTGCCGCCCAACGAAACAGGGGGCAGCATGGCTACACCTTC

J gene: TRBJ1-1
clone size: .
V gene: TRBV18
D gene: TRBD1
CDR3 protein: CASSPGQGNTEAFF
CDR3 DNA: TGTGCCAGCTCACCTGGACAGGGGAACACTGAAGCTTTCTTT

J gene: TRBJ1-5
clone size: many
V gene: TRBV7-2
D gene: TRBD1
CDR3 protein: CASSKGTGDQHF
CDR3 DNA: TGTGCCAGCAGCAAAGGGACAGGGGACCAGCATTTT

J gene: TRBJ2-2
clone size: many
V gene: TRBV11-2
D gene: .
CDR3 protein: CASSLGLSGPSSGELFF
CDR3 DNA: TGTGCCAGCAGCTTAGGGTTGTCAGGGCCCAGCTCCGGGGAGCTGTTTTTT

J gene: TRBJ2-3
clone size: .
V gene: TRBV6-2/TRBV6-3
D gene: .
CDR3 protein: CASREHGADTQYF
CDR3 DNA: TGTGCCAGCAGGGAACACGGGGCAGATACGCAGTATTTT

J gene: TRBJ2-6
clone size: many
V gene: TRBV7-2
D gene: TRBD1
CDR3 protein: CASSGTGTWANVLTF
CDR3 DNA: TGTGCCAGCAGCGGGACAGGGACATGGGCCAACGTCCTGACTTTC

J gene: TRBJ1-1
clone size: many
V gene: TRBV14
D gene: .
CDR3 protein: CASSPSLNTEAFF
CDR3 DNA: TGTGCCAGCAGCCCGTCTTTGAACACTGAAGCTTTCTTT

J gene: TRBJ1-1
clone size: many
V gene: TRBV7-9
D gene: .
CDR3 protein: CASSPATGLTEAFF
CDR3 DNA: TGTGCCAGCAGCCCAGCCACAGGGTTAACTGAAGCTTTCTTT

J gene: TRBJ2-1
clone size: many
V gene: TRBV12-3/TRBV12-4
D gene: TRBD2
CDR3 protein: CASSPGLAGLYNEQFF
CDR3 DNA: TGTGCCAGCAGTCCCGGACTAGCGGGTCTCTACAATGAGCAGTTCTTC

J gene: TRBJ2-1
clone size: many
V gene: TRBV27
D gene: .
CDR3 protein: CASSLIAVGEQFF
CDR3 DNA: TGTGCCAGCAGCCTCATAGCGGTTGGGGAGCAGTTCTTC

J gene: TRBJ2-2
clone size: many
V gene: TRBV7-3
D gene: .
CDR3 protein: CASSLRASDTGGELFF
CDR3 DNA: TGTGCCAGCAGCTTAAGGGCTAGCGACACGGGCGGGGAGCTGTTTTTT

J gene: TRBJ2-3
clone size: many
V gene: TRBV27
D gene: .
CDR3 protein: CASSWGRNTDTQYF
CDR3 DNA: TGTGCCAGCAGTTGGGGACGTAATACAGATACGCAGTATTTT

J gene: TRBJ1-1
clone size: many
V gene: TRBV28
D gene: .
CDR3 protein: CASSLWQGMSTEAFF
CDR3 DNA: TGTGCCAGCAGTTTATGGCAGGGGATGAGCACTGAAGCTTTCTTT

J gene: TRBJ2-3
clone size: many
V gene: TRBV5-1
D gene: TRBD2
CDR3 protein: CASSLEASGGPDTQYF
CDR3 DNA: TGCGCCAGCAGCTTGGAGGCTAGCGGGGGGCCTGATACGCAGTATTTT

J gene: TRBJ2-5
clone size: many
V gene: TRBV5-1
D gene: .
CDR3 protein: CASSLGGGSETQYF
CDR3 DNA: TGCGCCAGCAGCTTGGGAGGCGGGTCGGAGACCCAGTACTTC

J gene: TRBJ1-5
clone size: few
V gene: TRBV19
D gene: .
CDR3 protein: CASSIYSQPQHF
CDR3 DNA: TGTGCCAGTAGTATTTATTCCCAGCCCCAGCATTTT

J gene: TRBJ2-5
clone size: many
V gene: TRBV20-1
D gene: TRBD1
CDR3 protein: CSARDPRQGGHQETQYF
CDR3 DNA: TGCAGTGCTAGAGATCCCCGACAGGGTGGGCACCAAGAGACCCAGTACTTC

J gene: TRBJ2-3
clone size: many
V gene: TRBV7-2
D gene: .
CDR3 protein: CASSPWDSTTDTQYF
CDR3 DNA: TGTGCCAGCAGCCCCTGGGACTCCACCACAGATACGCAGTATTTT

J gene: TRBJ1-1
clone size: .
V gene: TRBV20-1
D gene: .
CDR3 protein: CSARTARVAAFF
CDR3 DNA: TGCAGTGCTAGAACGGCCCGAGTTGCAGCTTTCTTT

J gene: TRBJ1-4
clone size: many
V gene: TRBV7-9
D gene: .
CDR3 protein: CASSLRRGPVNEKLFF
CDR3 DNA: TGTGCCAGCAGCTTACGACGGGGGCCAGTTAATGAAAAACTGTTTTTT

J gene: TRBJ2-7
clone size: .
V gene: TRBV7-9
D gene: TRBD1
CDR3 protein: CASSIPGGFYEQYF
CDR3 DNA: TGTGCCAGCAGCATCCCAGGGGGTTTCTACGAGCAGTACTTC

J gene: TRBJ2-1
clone size: many
V gene: TRBV12-3/TRBV12-4
D gene: .
CDR3 protein: CASSLSGTRSYNEQFF
CDR3 DNA: TGTGCCAGCAGTCTAAGCGGCACGCGATCCTACAATGAGCAGTTCTTC

J gene: TRBJ2-2
clone size: many
V gene: TRBV5-1
D gene: .
CDR3 protein: CASRVGTANTGELFF
CDR3 DNA: TGCGCCAGCAGGGTGGGGACGGCGAACACCGGGGAGCTGTTTTTT

J gene: TRBJ2-5
clone size: many
V gene: TRBV27
D gene: .
CDR3 protein: CASSQPGVQETQYF
CDR3 DNA: TGTGCCAGCAGTCAACCGGGAGTACAAGAGACCCAGTACTTC

J gene: TRBJ1-6
clone size: many
V gene: TRBV30
D gene: TRBD1
CDR3 protein: CAWRPDRDSPLHF
CDR3 DNA: TGTGCCTGGAGGCCCGACAGGGACTCACCCCTCCACTTT

J gene: TRBJ2-5
clone size: medium-sized
V gene: TRBV27
D gene: .
CDR3 protein: CASSSLSWGGMYQETQYF
CDR3 DNA: TGTGCCAGCAGTTCGCTCTCATGGGGCGGGATGTACCAAGAGACCCAGTACTTC

J gene: TRBJ2-7
clone size: few
V gene: TRBV7-6
D gene: TRBD2
CDR3 protein: CASSPRLAGTYEQYF
CDR3 DNA: TGTGCCAGCAGCCCTCGACTAGCGGGGACCTACGAGCAGTACTTC

J gene: TRBJ2-4
clone size: many
V gene: TRBV24-1
D gene: .
CDR3 protein: CATSDGRGSMDIQYF
CDR3 DNA: TGTGCCACCAGTGATGGCAGGGGCTCGATGGACATTCAGTACTTC

J gene: TRBJ2-2
clone size: many
V gene: TRBV18
D gene: TRBD1
CDR3 protein: CASSPTTGPGELFF
CDR3 DNA: TGTGCCAGCTCACCAACGACAGGGCCCGGGGAGCTGTTTTTT

J gene: TRBJ2-7
clone size: many
V gene: TRBV29-1
D gene: TRBD1
CDR3 protein: CSAGRQGTYEQYF
CDR3 DNA: TGCAGCGCTGGGAGACAGGGAACCTACGAGCAGTACTTC

J gene: TRBJ2-7
clone size: many
V gene: TRBV5-7
D gene: .
CDR3 protein: CASSLAGLLNSYEQYF
CDR3 DNA: TGTGCCAGCAGCTTGGCAGGACTCCTTAACTCCTACGAGCAGTACTTC

J gene: TRBJ2-1
clone size: many
V gene: TRBV7-8
D gene: TRBD2
CDR3 protein: CASSPGLAGRGEQFF
CDR3 DNA: TGTGCCAGCAGCCCGGGACTAGCGGGGAGAGGTGAGCAGTTCTTC

J gene: TRBJ1-2
clone size: many
V gene: TRBV12-3/TRBV12-4
D gene: .
CDR3 protein: CASSRFSGYTF
CDR3 DNA: TGTGCCAGCAGTCGGTTTAGTGGCTACACCTTC

J gene: TRBJ2-7
clone size: many
V gene: TRBV6-5
D gene: TRBD1
CDR3 protein: CASSPRQGLRYEQYF
CDR3 DNA: TGTGCCAGCAGTCCTCGACAGGGTCTACGGTACGAGCAGTACTTC

J gene: TRBJ2-1
clone size: many
V gene: TRBV20-1
D gene: TRBD2
CDR3 protein: CSATQLAGNNEQFF
CDR3 DNA: TGCAGTGCTACCCAACTAGCGGGAAACAATGAGCAGTTCTTC

J gene: TRBJ2-7
clone size: many
V gene: TRBV27
D gene: TRBD2
CDR3 protein: CASSPLAGTGYEQYF
CDR3 DNA: TGTGCCAGCAGCCCTCTAGCGGGCACGGGCTACGAGCAGTACTTC